These 20 T cell receptor beta chains were sequenced from one sample in a study of early T cells in non-severe SARS-CoV-2 infection. TCRdb passed the 5' RACE reads through MiXCR, listing each CDR3 protein once. The sample records 40,000 or so distinct CDR3 sequences, around 6% being singletons. The sample here was whole blood, taken at baseline. These TCRs come from an adult who was a healthcare worker with PCR-confirmed SARS-CoV-2 infection or an uninfected control (not recorded which).

The CDR3 bases are TGTGCCAGCAGCTTAGTGTCCGTGCTAGCCAAAAACATTCAGTACTTC. Translation: CASSLVSVLAKNIQYF. The genes are TRBV7-9 and TRBJ2-4; D gene uncertain. CDR3 length: 16 amino acids. V was shortened by 1 base and J by 0 bases, with 10 bases between the two germline ends. Germline values: CDR1 SEHNR, CDR2 FQNEAQ (reference sequence). The whole variable domain, remainder taken from reference TRBV7-9 and TRBJ2-4, is DTGVSQNPRHKITKRGQNVTFRCDPISEHNRLYWYRQTLGQGPEFLTYFQNEAQLEKSRLLSDRFSAERPKGSFSTLEIQRTEQGDSAMYLCASSLVSVLAKNIQYFGAGTRLSVL.

This clonotype was found many times. J is TRBJ2-7 and V is TRBV3-1, with TRBD1 matching over 9 bases. The CDR3 is 16 amino acids. Trimming removed 3 bases from V and 6 bases from J; junction bases left unmatched: 12. From germline, CDR1 is LGHDT and CDR2 YNNKEL (reference sequence). CDR3 loop: CASSHLQGTGSGEQYF. CDR3 DNA sequence: TGTGCCAGCAGCCACCTTCAAGGGACAGGGTCAGGCGAGCAGTACTTC.

In its sample, this clonotype was seen many times. The V and J genes are TRBV20-1 and TRBJ2-5, with TRBD2 matching 7 bases. V shed 5 bases, J shed 4 bases, and the junction held 10 bases outside the gene matches. Germline V lookup: CDR1 DFQATT, CDR2 SNEGSKA (reference sequence). There are 14 residues in the CDR3. CDR3 amino acids: CSARAGTLGETQYF. The CDR3 DNA sequence: TGCAGTGCTCGAGCGGGGACCCTCGGAGAGACCCAGTACTTC.

This clonotype was found many times. V and J are TRBV7-2 and TRBJ2-1; TRBD1 might be the D (5 bases). V was trimmed by 4 bases and J by 3 bases, leaving 13 bases between them. This CDR3 is built from 15 residues. Germline loops: CDR1 SGHTA, CDR2 FQGNSA. The CDR3 bases are TGTGCCAGCAGCTCCCGATCAGGGTTCTACAATGAGCAGTTCTTC. Protein sequence: CASSSRSGFYNEQFF.

This clonotype was seen at least ten times. This chain links TRBV11-2 with TRBJ2-1, with D perhaps matching TRBD2 (6 bases). The CDR3 has 15 residues. The V end lost 0 bases, the J end lost 6 bases, and 12 bases lay between the germline ends. The V gene's germline CDR1 is SGHAT and CDR2 FQNNGV. Here the CDR3 reads CASSLDRGTFNEQFF. CDR3 coding DNA: TGTGCCAGCAGCTTAGACCGGGGGACTTTCAATGAGCAGTTCTTC.

In its sample, this clonotype was seen many times. Here the CDR3 DNA reads TGTGCCAGCAGACCGACAGGGTTCCCCGGGGAGCTGTTTTTT. Protein sequence: CASRPTGFPGELFF. The chain carries TRBV6-1 and TRBJ2-2; 7 bases are shared with TRBD1. Germline trimming cut 6 bases from V and 6 bases from J; bases unmatched to any gene: 7. The germline V gene has CDR1 MNHNS and CDR2 SASEGT. The CDR3 runs 14 residues.

The V gene is TRBV12-5, the J gene TRBJ2-3; 13 positions match TRBD2. The germline V gene has CDR1 LGHNT and CDR2 FRNRAP. The CDR3 loop spans 15 amino acids. V was pared by 3 bases and J by 6 bases, with 3 bases of the junction left unmatched. CDR3 DNA: TGTGCTAGTGGTTTAACTAGCGGGAGGGAGGATACGCAGTATTTT. Its translation: CASGLTSGREDTQYF.

In its sample, this clonotype was seen many times. The chain carries TRBV4-2 and TRBJ1-2, with D unclear. The CDR3 sequence is 14 residues long. Germline CDR1 reads LGHNA; CDR2 reads YNFKEQ. Trimming removed 0 bases from V and 8 bases from J, with 13 bases in between. CDR3 nucleotides: TGTGCCAGCAGCCAAGATGCCCTTCCCCTCGGCTACACCTTC. It is translated as CASSQDALPLGYTF.

This clonotype appeared many times. V and J are TRBV18 and TRBJ2-7, with 10 bases matching TRBD2. With 2 bases clipped from V and 0 bases from J, the junction kept 10 bases outside the gene matches. The CDR3 is made up of 18 amino acids. CDR1 KGHSH and CDR2 LQKENI come from the germline V gene. The CDR3 coding sequence is TGTGCCAGCTCACCAGAAATAGGGAGCGGGGGGGACTCCTACGAGCAGTACTTC. This encodes CASSPEIGSGGDSYEQYF. Full variable domain (missing parts from reference TRBV18 and TRBJ2-7): NAGVMQNPRHLVRRRGQEARLRCSPMKGHSHVYWYRQLPEEGLKFMVYLQKENIIDESGMPKERFSAEFPKEGPSILRIQQVVRGDSAAYFCASSPEIGSGGDSYEQYFGPGTRLTVT.

This clonotype was detected many times. The V gene is TRBV20-1, the J gene TRBJ1-2; a possible D gene is TRBD1 (5 bases). The germline V gene has CDR1 DFQATT and CDR2 SNEGSKA (reference sequence). V dropped 1 base and J dropped 6 bases, with 18 bases sitting between them. The CDR3 loop spans 15 amino acids. CDR3 in amino acids: CSARGSAGKDNGYTF. In DNA, the CDR3 is TGCAGTGCTAGAGGATCGGCAGGGAAGGATAATGGCTACACCTTC.

This clonotype was counted ten times or more. The rearrangement uses TRBV5-1 and TRBJ2-1, with unresolved D. The CDR3 totals 13 residues. Germline V gene data show CDR1 as SGHRS and CDR2 as YFSETQ. V lost 1 base to trimming and J lost 4 bases, with 6 bases between them. CDR3 in DNA: TGCGCCAGCAGCTTGTATACATACAATGAGCAGTTCTTC. Encoded protein: CASSLYTYNEQFF.

A few counts support this clonotype. The chain employs TRBV10-3 and TRBJ2-7; D might be TRBD2 (5 bases). Looked up from germline, CDR1 is ENHRY and CDR2 is SYGVKD. This CDR3 spans 14 amino acids. The ends were cut back, 6 bases at V and 1 base at J, with 13 bases in the middle. The CDR3 reads CAISNTGFSYEQYF. Here the CDR3 DNA reads TGTGCCATCAGCAACACGGGGTTTTCCTACGAGCAGTACTTC.

In this sample, this clonotype turned up many times. The rearrangement joins TRBV4-1 to TRBJ1-1, with D perhaps TRBD1 (6 bases). This CDR3 region has 15 residues. Germline V CDR1 and CDR2: MGHRA, YSYEKL. With 0 bases removed from V and 8 bases from J, the gap between germline ends came to 16 bases. In DNA form, the CDR3 reads TGCGCCAGCAGCCAAGATCCGGGGGCGAGTACCGAAGCTTTCTTT. Residues: CASSQDPGASTEAFF.

This clonotype was counted only a few times. The V and J genes are TRBV19 and TRBJ1-5; the D is unclear. Trimming pared 0 bases from V and 6 bases from J, leaving 6 bases between. The CDR3 consists of 13 residues. Looked up from germline, CDR1 is LNHDA and CDR2 is SQIVND (reference sequence). The CDR3 here is CASSIDRFQPQHF. In DNA, the CDR3 is TGTGCCAGTAGTATAGACAGATTTCAGCCCCAGCATTTT.

The sample holds a few counts of this clonotype. J is TRBJ2-5 and V is TRBV7-9, with 8 bases aligning to TRBD2. Germline lookup yields CDR1 SEHNR and CDR2 FQNEAQ (reference sequence). This CDR3 spans 16 amino acids. V trimming: 7 bases; J trimming: 6 bases; junction bases outside the gene matches: 16. CDR3 protein: CASTQDTGGLHQTQYF. The CDR3 DNA is TGTGCCAGCACCCAGGACACGGGGGGGCTCCACCAGACCCAGTACTTC. The full variable domain, its missing parts supplied by reference TRBV7-9 and TRBJ2-5, is DTGVSQNPRHKITKRGQNVTFRCDPISEHNRLYWYRQTLGQGPEFLTYFQNEAQLEKSRLLSDRFSAERPKGSFSTLEIQRTEQGDSAMYLCASTQDTGGLHQTQYFGPGTRLLVL.

Many counts were recorded for this clonotype. The J gene is TRBJ2-1, the V gene TRBV20-1; 11 bases line up with TRBD2. The CDR3 loop spans 14 amino acids. CDR1 DFQATT and CDR2 SNEGSKA come from the germline V gene (reference sequence). The V and J ends lost 5 bases and 6 bases, in that order; junction bases with no gene match: 6. The CDR3 DNA reads as TGCAGTGCTTTTAGCGGGGGGGCCAGCAATGAGCAGTTCTTC. It yields the protein CSAFSGGASNEQFF.

This clonotype was recorded many times. The chain couples TRBV2 to TRBJ2-3; D call uncertain. The CDR3 extends over 16 amino acids. CDR1 is SNHLY and CDR2 is FYNNEI in the germline V gene. V dropped 2 bases and J dropped 1 base, with 13 bases sitting between them. The CDR3 DNA is TGTGCCAGCAGTGAATGGGTTCAGCGAGGCACAGATACGCAGTATTTT. The encoded protein is CASSEWVQRGTDTQYF. Looking up the rest from reference TRBV2 and TRBJ2-3 gives the full variable domain: EPEVTQTPSHQVTQMGQEVILRCVPISNHLYFYWYRQILGQKVEFLVSFYNNEISEKSEIFDDQFSVERPDGSNFTLKIRSTKLEDSAMYFCASSEWVQRGTDTQYFGPGTRLTVL.

This clonotype was counted at least ten times. The rearrangement uses TRBV13 and TRBJ2-5, with no clear D. Trimming removed 2 bases from V and 1 base from J, with 14 bases in between. CDR1 and CDR2 from the germline V gene are PRHDT and FYEKMQ (reference sequence). The CDR3 totals 16 residues. In nucleotides, the CDR3 is TGTGCCAGCAGCTTAAAAGCCGTTGAAAGCCAAGAGACCCAGTACTTC. It is translated as CASSLKAVESQETQYF.

This clonotype was found many times. This rearrangement joins TRBV4-3 to TRBJ2-1, with 10 bases matching TRBD2. Germline CDR1 and CDR2: LGHNA and YSLEER. Unmatched junction bases numbered 5, after V lost 0 bases and J lost 9 bases. The CDR3 is 15 residues long. The CDR3: CASSQDLSSGGEQFF. The CDR3 DNA is TGCGCCAGCAGCCAAGATCTTTCTAGCGGGGGTGAGCAGTTCTTC.

This clonotype came up a few times. A read error is possible here, since a much larger clone lies one base away. This rearrangement joins TRBV7-2 to TRBJ2-7, with 9 nucleotides matching TRBD2. This CDR3 comprises 16 residues. The germline V gene encodes CDR1 SGHTA and CDR2 FQGNSA. The CDR3 sequence is CASILGTSRPPGEQYF. The CDR3 coding sequence is TGTGCCAGCATCTTAGGGACTAGCCGCCCACCGGGCGAGCAGTACTTC. The full variable domain, with the rest looked up from reference TRBV7-2 and TRBJ2-7, is GAGVSQSPSNKVTEKGKDVELRCDPISGHTALYWYRQSLGQGLEFLIYFQGNSAPDKSGLPSDRFSAERTGGSVSTLTIQRTQQEDSAVYLCASILGTSRPPGEQYFGPGTRLTVT.